This TCR beta chain was captured in a study of blood T cell repertoires in COVID-19. For the study at large: Acute and convalescent COVID-19 specimens originated in the United States, Italy and Spain.

Authors' analysis steps: Estimation of nucleated cell counts was performed using reference gene primer amplification. The protocol was immunoSEQ multiplex PCR, while the TCRdb copy is restricted to in-frame clones and leaves out a portion. D and trimming were read from the DNA, whereas the V and J calls and clone size are those reported in that table. The sample contains some 200,000 clones, approximately 80% of which appear only once. This CDR3 has 15 amino acids. Between the trimmed V and J ends, which lost 6 bases and 4 bases, there was a span of 16 bases. CDR1 is LGHNT, CDR2 FRNRAP, per germline.

Specimen: peripheral blood. This clonotype was obtained from a man over 45 with active or convalescent COVID-19. The chain uses TRBV12-5 and TRBJ2-1; the D gene is possibly TRBD2 (6 bases). CDR3 nucleotides: TGTGCTAGTGGCAACCAGGGAGGAGGATACAATGAGCAGTTCTTC. It translates to CASGNQGGGYNEQFF.